Shown below are 30 T cell receptor beta chains from a single sample sequenced in a study of CD8+ T cells in alopecia areata listed by TCRdb under 2018. The library was prepared using the immunoSEQ multiplex PCR assay. RNA was extracted from all samples and reverse transcribed into cDNA, which served as template for TCR sequencing. TCRdb took over this immuneACCESS table, retaining in-frame rearrangements with V and J assigned. Such tables are incomplete; in checked studies, under half of the missing clones stem from an unresolved V gene, and the remainder is unexplained. This sample has 1,500 to 2,000 clones, none of them a singleton. The top ten clonotypes cover roughly 52% of the sample. The sample was lesional skin. The receptors were sampled from a C3H/HeJ mouse with alopecia areata. The strain's MHC haplotype is H2-k.

This clone was counted at least ten times. Gene labels here are mouse ones. CDR3 in amino acids: CASSHRRANSDYTF. CDR3 DNA, as far as it was read: TGTGCCAGCAGCCACAGGAGGGCAAACTCC. The gene calls are TRBV3 and TRBJ1-2; possible D gene TRBD1, 5 bases. Read sequence stops 4 residues before the CDR3 end, and the germline J gene provides the missing end. This CDR3 spans 14 amino acids. Trimming took off 5 bases at V and 0 bases at J, with 10 bases between the two ends. Per germline, CDR1 SNHLY and CDR2 FYNGKV (reference sequence).

This clone was detected ten times or more. The DNA translation disagrees with the TCRdb protein at residue 14, so the protein in this description comes from the DNA. Gene names and germline match the mouse. The sequence runs out 3 residues before the end of the CDR3; the remainder is reconstructed from the germline J gene. The chain employs TRBV12-1 and TRBJ1-6; 12 nucleotides agree with TRBD1. TRBJ1-6 belongs to the ORF category, with a function that is uncertain. From germline, CDR1 is SGHSN and CDR2 HYEKVE. V shed 6 bases, J shed 5 bases, and the junction held 10 bases outside the gene matches. There are 17 residues in the CDR3. The CDR3 sequence is CASSDGDRGRDNSPLYF. The part of the CDR3 DNA that was read is TGTGCCAGCAGTGATGGGGACAGGGGGCGGGATAATTCGCCC.

This clone was observed a few times. A far larger clone is one nucleotide away, so this likely arose from a read error. Gene names and germline match the mouse. The sequence runs out 4 residues before the end of the CDR3; the remainder is reconstructed from the germline J gene. Other DNA sequences in this sample translate to the same CDR3. V gene TRBV29 combines with J gene TRBJ2-1; no firm D call. Germline lookup yields CDR1 MSHET and CDR2 SYDVDS. The CDR3 runs 15 residues. V was cut by 0 bases and J by 4 bases, with 10 bases left in between. CDR3 protein: CASSLSPGGYAEQFF. Incomplete CDR3 DNA: TGTGCTAGCAGTTTATCACCTGGCGGGTATGCT.

This clone appeared many times. Gene names and germline refer to mouse. The CDR3 end is not reached by the read, which stops 4 residues before it; the germline J gene fills it in. The chain uses TRBV13-2 and TRBJ1-1, with D possibly TRBD1 on 5 matching bases. Germline V gene sequence: CDR1 NNHNN, CDR2 SYGAGS (reference sequence). V lost 5 bases and J lost 1, with 9 bases in between. The CDR3 is made up of 13 amino acids. The DNA read from the CDR3 is TGTGCCAGCGGCCCCCAGGGAAACACA. Its protein is CASGPQGNT. The whole CDR3 sequence reads CASGPQGNTEVFF.

As concerns this clone: Germline and genes: mouse. Coverage ceases 4 residues before the CDR3 finishes, and the germline J gene fills in the end. The chain uses TRBV1 and TRBJ2-1, with 12 positions matching TRBD2. This CDR3 region has 18 residues. CDR1 is NSQYPW, CDR2 LRSPGD, per germline (reference sequence). The covered CDR3 bases are TGCACCTGCAGTGCAGATAGGGACTGGGGGGTGGGTGGGGCT. Protein: CTCSADRDWGVGGA. The CDR3 as a whole reads CTCSADRDWGVGGAEQFF. The variable domain in full, completed from reference TRBV1 and TRBJ2-1, reads VTLLEQNPRWRLVPRGQAVNLRCILKNSQYPWMSWYQQDLQKQLQWLFTLRSPGDKEVKSLPGADYLATRVTDTELRLQVANMSQGRTLYCTCSADRDWGVGGAEQFFGPGTRLTVL.

This clone was observed at least ten times. These gene names are mouse names. Coverage ceases 4 residues before the CDR3 finishes, and the germline J gene fills in the end. The chain couples TRBV1 to TRBJ2-5, with 10 bases fitting TRBD2. The CDR3 length is 16 residues. CDR1 is NSQYPW, CDR2 LRSPGD, per germline (reference sequence). J was trimmed by 2 bases and V by 0 bases; bases with no gene match: 2. This CDR3 reads CTCSADWGGFQDTQYF. The sequenced CDR3 bases are TGCACCTGCAGTGCAGACTGGGGGGGCTTCCAAGAC.

This clone was picked up a small number of times. At residue 16, the TCRdb amino acid sequence and the translated nucleotide sequence differ, so the protein here is the DNA translation. The gene symbols are mouse symbols. Read coverage stops 3 residues before the CDR3 terminus; the germline J gene supplies the remainder. The same CDR3 can be traced to other DNA sequences in this sample. The rearrangement joins TRBV13-1 to TRBJ1-3, with D possibly TRBD1 on 6 matching bases. Trimming took 0 bases from V and 0 from J, leaving 19 bases between them. In germline, CDR1 is NSHNY, CDR2 SYGAGN. The CDR3 has 19 amino acids. The DNA read from the CDR3 is TGTGCCAGCAGTGATGGACTGGGGGGGCGTAGGGATTCTGGAAATACG. This sequence encodes CASSDGLGGRRDSGNT. The CDR3 reads in full as CASSDGLGGRRDSGNTLYF.

This clone is categorized as medium-sized. Gene names are mouse gene names. The sequence runs out 4 residues before the end of the CDR3; the remainder is reconstructed from the germline J gene. Other DNA variants within this sample encode the same CDR3. The chain carries TRBV29 and TRBJ2-1; 8 positions match TRBD2. The CDR3 has 15 residues. Germline V gene data show CDR1 as MSHET and CDR2 as SYDVDS. With 0 bases clipped from V and 4 bases from J, the junction kept 2 bases outside the gene matches. Partial CDR3 DNA: TGTGCTAGCAGTTTATCACCTGGGGGGTATGCT. This gives the protein CASSLSPGGYA. The whole CDR3 protein reads CASSLSPGGYAEQFF. The complete variable domain, with remaining parts taken from reference TRBV29 and TRBJ2-1, reads DMKVTQMPRYLIKRMGENVLLECGQDMSHETMYWYRQDPGLGLQLIYISYDVDSNSEGDIPKGYRVSRKKREHFSLILDSAKTNQTSVYFCASSLSPGGYAEQFFGPGTRLTVL.

Comments on this clone: At residue 16, the DNA translation does not agree with TCRdb's protein; the protein displayed here is the one encoded by the DNA. The listed genes are named as in mouse. The CDR3 goes on 3 residues after the read ends, and that part is filled in from the germline J gene. The chain joins TRBV13-1 to TRBJ1-3, with D maybe TRBD1 (6 bases). This CDR3 region has 19 residues. Germline V gives CDR1 NSHNY, CDR2 SYGAGN. Partial CDR3 DNA: TGTCCCAGCAGTGATGAACACGGGGGGCGTAGGGATTCTGGAAATACG. Translating it yields CPSSDEHGGRRDSGNT. The whole CDR3 sequence is CPSSDEHGGRRDSGNTLYF.

This clone was seen at least ten times. Gene names and germline refer to mouse. The read ends 4 residues shy of where the CDR3 ends; the end is completed using the germline J gene. The chain recombines TRBV13-1 with TRBJ2-1, with a tentative D call TRBD1 (6 bases). The CDR3 runs to 13 residues. The germline V gene has CDR1 NSHNY and CDR2 SYGAGN. This CDR3 reads CASSPPGQAEQFF. The sequenced CDR3 bases are TGTGCCAGCAGCCCCCCGGGACAAGCT.

There are many counts of this clone. The germline and genes are mouse ones. CDR3 loop: CASGDGQGSERLFF. The CDR3 bases that were read are TGTGCCAGCGGTGATGGACAGGGTTCCGAA. This chain connects TRBV13-2 to TRBJ1-4; 7 bases are shared with TRBD1. The read ends 4 residues before the CDR3 terminus; that terminus is restored from the germline J gene. There are 14 residues in the CDR3. Germline-derived CDR1 and CDR2 are NNHNN and SYGAGS (reference sequence).

About this clone: Mouse names are used for the genes. The CDR3 goes on 4 residues after the read ends, and that part is filled in from the germline J gene. The chain is built from TRBV13-2 and TRBJ2-5; 7 nucleotides line up with TRBD2. With V trimmed by 3 bases and J by 3 bases, 4 bases remained unmatched. This CDR3 region has 14 residues. Germline values: CDR1 NNHNN, CDR2 SYGAGS (reference sequence). The CDR3: CASGGSWGQDTQYF. The part of the CDR3 DNA that was read is TGTGCCAGCGGTGGAAGCTGGGGGCAAGAC.

This clone was recorded a few times. Mouse germline and gene names are used. The observed sequence ends 4 residues before the CDR3 terminus, with the missing tail filled in from the germline J gene. V gene TRBV14 combines with J gene TRBJ2-3; 8 nucleotides match TRBD1. J lost 1 base, V lost 2 bases, and 0 bases had no gene match. Germline lookup yields CDR1 SGHDT and CDR2 FRDEAV. This CDR3 is 14 amino acids long. CDR3 loop: CASSLDRGAETLYF. The CDR3 DNA, read in part, is TGTGCCAGCAGTTTGGACAGGGGTGCAGAA.

This clone was seen repeatedly, ten times or more. Gene names and germline refer to mouse. The DNA ends 4 residues before the CDR3 does, and the rest of the CDR3 is filled in from the germline J gene. The genes are TRBV13-2 and TRBJ2-7; 7 bases fit TRBD2. V dropped 2 bases and J dropped 0; count of bases not matched to a gene: 5. Germline assignment: CDR1 NNHNN and CDR2 SYGAGS (reference sequence). CDR3 length: 15 amino acids. The CDR3 bases that were read are TGTGCCAGCGGTGACTGGGGGTGGGCCTCCTAT. Translating gives CASGDWGWASY. The CDR3 reads in full as CASGDWGWASYEQYF.

This clone was counted between two and nine times. The gene names given are mouse names. CDR3 amino acids: CASSIGDRGNSYEQYF. CDR3 DNA (partial): TGTGCCAGCAGTATAGGGGACAGGGGGAATTCCTAT. The chain recombines TRBV19 with TRBJ2-7; 11 bases fit TRBD1. With the read ending 4 residues before the CDR3 end, the germline J gene is used to fill in that end. The CDR3 loop spans 16 amino acids. J gave up 1 base and V 0 bases, and 3 bases lay outside the gene matches. Looked up from germline, CDR1 is FNHDT and CDR2 is SITEND (reference sequence).

This clone was detected many times. Germline and genes: mouse. The read stops 4 residues short of the end of the CDR3; the missing end is completed from the germline J gene. This sequence joins TRBV13-3 and TRBJ2-5, with D possibly being TRBD1 (5 bases). There are 13 residues in the CDR3. Per germline, CDR1 NNHDY and CDR2 SYVADS. CDR3 residues: CASSDRERDTQYF. CDR3 DNA, as far as it was read: TGTGCCAGCAGTGACAGGGAGAGAGAC.

This clone was counted many times. The genes and germline here are from mouse. The sequence runs out 4 residues before the end of the CDR3; the remainder is reconstructed from the germline J gene. This chain links TRBV19 with TRBJ1-2, with D unresolved. The V gene's germline CDR1 is FNHDT and CDR2 SITEND (reference sequence). The CDR3 consists of 14 residues. Trimming removed 4 bases from V and 0 bases from J, with 10 bases in between. The part of the CDR3 DNA that was read is TGTGCCAGCAGTCCAGACAACGCAAACTCC. Its protein product is CASSPDNANS. The full CDR3 protein reads CASSPDNANSDYTF.

The sample holds many counts of this clone. The listed TCRdb protein conflicts with the DNA translation at residue 14, and the protein shown is translated directly from the DNA. The gene names given are mouse names. The read gets to within 3 residues of the CDR3 end, and the germline J gene fills in the rest. The gene calls are TRBV19 and TRBJ1-6, with 11 bases matching TRBD1. TRBJ1-6 is an ORF, and what it does is uncertain. This CDR3 has 17 residues. CDR1 and CDR2 (germline): FNHDT, SITEND (reference sequence). The V segment lost 5 bases and the J segment 3 bases; nucleotides outside the gene matches: 7. CDR3: CASSPGTGGLYNSPLYF. The CDR3 DNA, read in part, is TGTGCCAGCAGCCCTGGGACAGGGGGTCTCTATAATTCGCCC.

At least ten counts were recorded for this clone. Mouse gene names and germline throughout. The read is 4 residues too short to cover the CDR3 end, so that end is filled in from the germline J gene. At the DNA level, this CDR3 is encoded by other sequences in the same sample as well. The chain uses TRBV31 and TRBJ1-2, with 8 bases fitting TRBD1. After removal of 0 bases from V and 0 bases from J, the junction contained 0 bases not matched to a gene. Germline V gene data show CDR1 as GKSSPN and CDR2 as SITVG. The CDR3 runs 14 residues. The CDR3 sequence: CAWSLDRANSDYTF. The covered CDR3 bases are TGTGCCTGGAGTCTGGACAGGGCAAACTCC.

With regard to this clone: Here the gene names and germline are mouse. The read halts 4 residues ahead of the CDR3 end, with the missing end drawn from the germline J gene. At the DNA level, this CDR3 is encoded by other sequences in the same sample as well. This rearrangement joins TRBV1 to TRBJ2-5; TRBD2 aligns across 12 bases. From germline, CDR1 is NSQYPW and CDR2 LRSPGD (reference sequence). This CDR3 is 16 amino acids long. The sequenced part of the CDR3 DNA is TGCACCTGCAGTGCAGAGGGACTGGGGGGCCAGGAC. Translated: CTCSAEGLGGQD. From start to end, the CDR3 is CTCSAEGLGGQDTQYF.

By share, this clone counts as medium-sized. Genes and germline come from the mouse. The read terminates 4 residues ahead of where the CDR3 ends, so the germline J gene completes it. The genes are TRBV16 and TRBJ2-4; 14 bases map to TRBD2. The junction had 7 bases not matched to a gene; V was cut back by 2 bases and J by 3 bases. CDR1 and CDR2 (germline): SGHSA, FRNQAP. The CDR3 is made up of 18 amino acids. The CDR3 protein is CASSLRRDWGGAQNTLYF. CDR3 DNA (partial): TGTGCAAGCAGCTTACGCCGGGACTGGGGGGGCGCCCAAAAC.

By sample share, this clone is medium-sized. Here the gene names and germline are mouse. The read ends 4 residues early relative to the CDR3; the germline J gene fills the gap. The chain has TRBV5 and TRBJ1-2; D is uncertain. Trimming shortened V by 0 bases and J by 1 base, and 6 bases separated the two germline ends. This CDR3 is 14 amino acids long. CDR1 is LGHNA, CDR2 YNLKQL, per germline (reference sequence). The CDR3 sequence is CASSQDIQNSDYTF. The CDR3 DNA, read in part, is TGTGCCAGCAGCCAAGATATACAAAACTCC.

This clone was seen ten or more times. Germline and genes: mouse. The read finishes 4 residues shy of the CDR3 end, and the germline J gene is used to complete it. This rearrangement joins TRBV13-2 to TRBJ2-3; 10 bases match TRBD2. CDR3 length equals 15 residues. The V and J ends lost 0 bases and 4 bases, in that order; junction bases with no gene match: 2. The V gene's germline CDR1 is NNHNN and CDR2 SYGAGS (reference sequence). CDR3 region: CASGDVWGGTETLYF. Incomplete CDR3 DNA: TGTGCCAGCGGTGATGTCTGGGGGGGCACAGAA.

In its sample, this clone is medium-sized. Gene and germline names: mouse. The CDR3 goes on 4 residues after the read ends, and that part is filled in from the germline J gene. This chain links TRBV19 with TRBJ2-2; 10 nucleotides match TRBD1. The V gene's germline CDR1 is FNHDT and CDR2 SITEND (reference sequence). CDR3 length: 15 amino acids. The sequenced part of the CDR3 DNA is TGTGCCAGCAGCCGGGACAGGGGAAGGGGCGGG. The encoded protein is CASSRDRGRGG. The CDR3 as a whole reads CASSRDRGRGGQLYF.

On this clone itself: Here the gene names and germline are mouse. The CDR3 extends 4 residues past the end of the read, so its final part is completed from the germline J gene. The V and J genes are TRBV14 and TRBJ2-7; 11 bases line up with TRBD1. Germline CDR1 SGHDT, CDR2 FRDEAV. V dropped 5 bases and J dropped 0; count of bases not matched to a gene: 10. The CDR3 spans 17 residues. CDR3 bases read: TGTGCCAGCAGGTGGGCGGACAGGGGGCGAACCTCCTAT. Translation gives CASRWADRGRTSY. The whole CDR3 protein is CASRWADRGRTSYEQYF.

This clone was found many times. Here the gene names and germline are mouse. The CDR3 end is not reached by the read, which stops 4 residues before it; the germline J gene fills it in. The V and J genes are TRBV12-1 and TRBJ1-4; TRBD1 matches at 10 bases. This CDR3 is 17 amino acids long. Per germline, CDR1 SGHSN and CDR2 HYEKVE. V trimming: 2 bases; J trimming: 0 bases; junction bases outside the gene matches: 5. This CDR3 reads CASSPGDRGLSNERLFF. CDR3 DNA (partial): TGTGCCAGCTCTCCCGGGGACAGGGGCCTTTCCAACGAA.

In its sample, this clone was seen many times. Gene names are the mouse ones. The CDR3 end lies 4 residues beyond the end of the read and is filled in from the germline J gene. The chain uses TRBV14 and TRBJ2-7, with D unresolved. CDR3 length equals 11 residues. CDR1 and CDR2 (germline): SGHDT, FRDEAV. CDR3 DNA, as far as it was read: TGTGCCAGCAGTTTAACAGAT. It specifies CASSLTD. The whole CDR3 protein reads CASSLTDEQYF. The full variable domain, rest sourced from reference TRBV14 and TRBJ2-7, is EAGVTQSPRYAVLQEGQAVSFWCDPISGHDTLYWYQQPRDQGPQLLVYFRDEAVIDNSQLPSDRFSAVRPKGTNSTLKIQSAKQGDTATYLCASSLTDEQYFGPGTRLTVL.

This clone occurred a few times. TCRdb lists a protein that is different at residue 11 from the translated DNA; the protein given here uses the DNA translation. Gene names are mouse gene names. The sequence runs out 3 residues before the end of the CDR3; the remainder is reconstructed from the germline J gene. This rearrangement joins TRBV13-2 to TRBJ1-3; 7 bases align to TRBD1. Germline CDR1 reads NNHNN; CDR2 reads SYGAGS (reference sequence). After removal of 3 bases from V and 4 bases from J, the junction contained 4 bases not matched to a gene. The CDR3 sequence is 14 residues long. The CDR3 sequence is CASGGQGRGNTLYF. Partial CDR3 DNA: TGTGCCAGCGGTGGACAGGGACGGGGAAATACG.

This clone is classed as hyperexpanded. These gene names are mouse names. The CDR3 extends 4 residues past the end of the read, so its final part is completed from the germline J gene. The chain links TRBV13-2 to TRBJ1-2, with D uncertain. Trimming removed 1 base from V and 1 base from J, with 5 bases in between. Germline V gene data show CDR1 as NNHNN and CDR2 as SYGAGS (reference sequence). This CDR3 region has 13 residues. The CDR3 here is CASGDNKNSDYTF. CDR3 DNA (partial): TGTGCCAGCGGTGATAACAAAAACTCC.

This clone was detected many times. All gene names here are mouse names. The read terminates 4 residues before the CDR3 end, so the remaining end is supplied by the germline J gene. The V and J genes are TRBV1 and TRBJ2-5; D ambiguous. CDR3 length equals 14 residues. V lost 0 bases, J lost 2 bases, and 6 bases lay in between. Germline loops: CDR1 NSQYPW, CDR2 LRSPGD (reference sequence). The CDR3 protein is CTCSADHIQDTQYF. The part of the CDR3 DNA that was read is TGCACCTGCAGTGCAGATCACATCCAAGAC.